These 28 T cell receptor beta chains originate from one sample sequenced in a study of cytomegalovirus exposure and HLA in healthy donors. PCR primers comprised 60 Vbeta and 13 Jbeta primers. Produced via immunoSEQ multiplex PCR; TCRdb's table is partial and in-frame only. This table has around 160,000 clones, 70% to 85% appearing once. Input material: PBMCs. These receptors were collected from a male donor in good health and CMV-seronegative.

V gene TRBV7-9 combines with J gene TRBJ2-7, with TRBD1 matching 8 bases. Germline V gene data show CDR1 as SEHNR and CDR2 as FQNEAQ (reference sequence). The CDR3 totals 14 residues. V was clipped by 5 bases and J by 1 base; unmatched bases: 4. This CDR3 is CASSPGQESYEQYF. The CDR3 DNA reads TGTGCCAGCAGCCCGGGACAGGAGTCCTACGAGCAGTACTTC.

This clone was observed once. The chain links TRBV19 to TRBJ1-1, with D unclear. The V end was cut by 5 bases, the J end by 2 bases, with 12 bases between. The CDR3 spans 14 residues. Germline lookup yields CDR1 LNHDA and CDR2 SQIVND (reference sequence). This CDR3 is CASSADIRNTEAFF. The DNA for the CDR3 is TGTGCCAGTAGTGCCGACATTCGAAACACTGAAGCTTTCTTT.

The chain has TRBV18 and TRBJ2-1, with D tentatively TRBD2 (5 bases). CDR1 KGHSH and CDR2 LQKENI come from the germline V gene. This CDR3 is 13 amino acids long. The V end lost 0 bases, the J end lost 7 bases, and 7 bases lay between the germline ends. The CDR3 protein is CASSPPSENEQFF. The CDR3 nucleotides read TGTGCCAGCTCACCACCTAGCGAAAATGAGCAGTTCTTC.

The chain is built from TRBV7-6 and TRBJ2-2; 10 bases align to TRBD2. The CDR3 consists of 16 residues. V dropped 5 bases and J dropped 5; count of bases not matched to a gene: 8. CDR1 SGHVS and CDR2 FNYEAQ come from the germline V gene. CDR3 amino acids: CASSVTSGVLTGELFF. CDR3 DNA: TGTGCCAGCAGCGTAACTAGCGGGGTACTGACCGGGGAGCTGTTTTTT.

A few counts support this clone. The chain employs TRBV29-1 and TRBJ1-2, with D unresolved. The germline CDR1 and CDR2 sequences are SQVTM and ANQGSEA. With 2 bases removed from V and 4 bases from J, the gap between germline ends came to 5 bases. The CDR3 is 11 amino acids. CDR3: CSVESGYGYTF. In DNA form, the CDR3 reads TGCAGCGTTGAAAGCGGCTATGGCTACACCTTC.

J is TRBJ1-1 and V is TRBV7-9; possible D gene TRBD1, 6 bases. Trimming took off 5 bases at V and 11 bases at J, with 18 bases between the two ends. The CDR3 extends over 13 amino acids. Germline V gene data show CDR1 as SEHNR and CDR2 as FQNEAQ (reference sequence). Here the CDR3 reads CASSGRTALGAFF. DNA of the CDR3: TGTGCCAGCAGCGGGCGGACAGCCCTGGGGGCTTTCTTT.

On this clone: One end of the junction fails to match germline, which may point to a read error. The chain is built from TRBV7-9 and TRBJ2-2; 7 bases agree with TRBD2. The CDR3 runs 15 residues. Germline V gene data show CDR1 as SEHNR and CDR2 as FQNEAQ (reference sequence). CDR3 in amino acids: CSSSLGRESPGELFF. The CDR3 nucleotides read TGTTCCAGCAGCTTAGGGCGGGAGTCCCCCGGGGAGCTGTTTTTT.

The genes are TRBV7-9 and TRBJ1-6; 8 bases map to TRBD1. Trimming took 8 bases from V and 7 from J; bases not matched to a gene: 7. The CDR3 totals 14 residues. Germline CDR1 is SEHNR and CDR2 is FQNEAQ (reference sequence). CDR3 DNA sequence: TGTGCCAGCGCCTCCGGGACAGGAAATTCACCCCTCCACTTT. Its protein product is CASASGTGNSPLHF.

The V call is TRBV30, the J call TRBJ2-7; 7 bases fit TRBD1. The CDR3 has 15 amino acids. The trim removed 2 bases at V and 2 bases at J, leaving 9 bases unmatched. The germline V gene encodes CDR1 GTSNPN and CDR2 SVGIG (reference sequence). The CDR3 protein is CAWSPPDRRTYEQYF. DNA for the CDR3: TGTGCCTGGAGTCCCCCGGACAGGCGCACCTACGAGCAGTACTTC. The full variable domain, rest sourced from reference TRBV30 and TRBJ2-7, is SQTIHQWPATLVQPVGSPLSLECTVEGTSNPNLYWYRQAAGRGLQLLFYSVGIGQISSEVPQNLSASRPQDRQFILSSKKLLLSDSGFYLCAWSPPDRRTYEQYFGPGTRLTVT.

The rearrangement joins TRBV7-2 to TRBJ1-3; perhaps TRBD1 as D (5 bases). V was shortened by 5 bases and J by 0 bases, with 14 bases between the two germline ends. The CDR3 spans 16 residues. Germline V lookup: CDR1 SGHTA, CDR2 FQGNSA. This CDR3 is CASSPPGGISGNTIYF. DNA for the CDR3: TGTGCCAGCAGCCCCCCCGGGGGGATCTCTGGAAACACCATATATTTT. Drawing the rest from reference TRBV7-2 and TRBJ1-3, the complete variable domain is GAGVSQSPSNKVTEKGKDVELRCDPISGHTALYWYRQSLGQGLEFLIYFQGNSAPDKSGLPSDRFSAERTGGSVSTLTIQRTQQEDSAVYLCASSPPGGISGNTIYFGEGSWLTVV.

This chain links TRBV6-1 with TRBJ1-2, with 8 bases aligning to TRBD1. Germline CDR1 is MNHNS and CDR2 is SASEGT. V lost 6 bases to trimming and J lost 3 bases; unmatched junction nucleotides: 3. There are 13 residues in the CDR3. The chain's CDR3 is CASRMGQDYGYTF. Written as DNA, the CDR3 is TGTGCCAGCAGGATGGGACAGGACTATGGCTACACCTTC.

V gene TRBV23-1 combines with J gene TRBJ2-7; TRBD1 matches 9 bases. TRBV23-1 is given ORF status, its function remaining uncertain. The CDR3 has 15 amino acids. V gave up 0 bases and J gave up 5 bases; unmatched junction bases: 5. As DNA, the CDR3 is TGCGCCAGCAGTCAATCGGAGCGGACAGGGGACGAGCAGTACTTC. It specifies CASSQSERTGDEQYF.

This clone showed up just a few times. CDR3 nucleotide sequence: TGCGCCAGCACTAGGATAGTACAGGGCAGGGGCTACACCTTC. As protein: CASTRIVQGRGYTF. This chain uses TRBV10-1 with TRBJ1-2; tentatively, D is TRBD1 (6 bases). Germline V gene sequence: CDR1 WNHNN, CDR2 SYGVQD (reference sequence). Trimming left V 7 bases short and J 8 bases short, with 20 bases between. The CDR3 totals 14 residues.

The chain is built from TRBV6-1 and TRBJ1-2; tentatively, D is TRBD1 (5 bases). CDR3 length: 13 amino acids. The V gene lost 6 bases and the J gene lost 5 bases, with 13 bases spanning the gap. The germline CDR1 and CDR2 sequences are MNHNS and SASEGT. The CDR3 sequence: CASRQTEAYGYTF. For the CDR3, the DNA is TGTGCCAGCAGACAGACAGAAGCATATGGCTACACCTTC.

The rearrangement joins TRBV18 to TRBJ2-7, with TRBD2 identical over 9 bases. V lost 3 bases, J lost 3 bases, and 6 bases stayed unmatched. The CDR3 loop spans 15 amino acids. Germline loops: CDR1 KGHSH, CDR2 LQKENI. CDR3 nucleotides: TGTGCCAGCTCACCCCGTAGCGGGAGCAGCTACGAGCAGTACTTC. Translation gives CASSPRSGSSYEQYF.

CDR3: CASSLATGSYNEQFF. The CDR3 DNA follows: TGTGCCAGCAGCTTGGCGACGGGGAGCTACAATGAGCAGTTCTTC. This sequence joins TRBV5-8 and TRBJ2-1; D possibly corresponds to TRBD2 (5 bases). V gave up 0 bases and J gave up 3 bases, with 10 bases separating them. This CDR3 has 15 amino acids. Germline assignment: CDR1 SGHTS and CDR2 YDEGEE.

This clone was observed a handful of times. The V call is TRBV4-2, the J call TRBJ1-5; 7 bases agree with TRBD1. Germline trimming cut 0 bases from V and 4 bases from J; bases unmatched to any gene: 6. Germline V CDR1 and CDR2: LGHNA, YNFKEQ. This CDR3 is built from 16 residues. CDR3 amino acids: CASSQETGEMNQPQHF. Here the CDR3 DNA reads TGTGCCAGCAGCCAAGAAACAGGGGAGATGAATCAGCCCCAGCATTTT.

Turning to this clone: Germline and junction disagree at one end, which may indicate a read error. The rearrangement uses TRBV5-6 and TRBJ1-2; D may be TRBD1 (5 bases). Germline V gene sequence: CDR1 SGHDT, CDR2 YYEEEE. CDR3 length: 15 amino acids. CDR3 in amino acids: CASSYLGGHEYVYTF. CDR3 nucleotides: TGTGCCAGCAGCTACCTCGGGGGTCATGAGTATGTCTACACCTTC.

CDR3 bases: TGTGCCAGCAGTTCCGGGGTAGGCACCGGGGCCAACGTCCTGACTTTC. Translated: CASSSGVGTGANVLTF. The J gene is TRBJ2-6, the V gene TRBV28, with D perhaps matching TRBD2 (5 bases). In germline, CDR1 is MDHEN, CDR2 SYDVKM. CDR3 length: 16 amino acids. Trimming removed 4 bases at V and 4 bases at J, with 14 bases between.

This clone was found once. One end of the junction is discordant with germline, which a read error may explain. The chain has TRBV15 and TRBJ2-7; D may be TRBD1 (6 bases). The germline V gene encodes CDR1 LNHNV and CDR2 YYDKDF (reference sequence). This CDR3 comprises 13 residues. CDR3 coding DNA: TGTGCCACCAGCGATGGTTTTGGGACACCGGAAGTCTTC. Protein product: CATSDGFGTPEVF.

The chain carries TRBV9 and TRBJ2-3; maybe TRBD2 (6 bases). Trimming took off 3 bases at V and 2 bases at J, with 16 bases between the two ends. Germline V gene sequence: CDR1 SGDLS, CDR2 YYNGEE. The CDR3 is made up of 16 amino acids. The CDR3 spells CASSALMRDYTDTQYF. The CDR3 DNA reads as TGTGCCAGCAGCGCCCTTATGCGGGATTACACAGATACGCAGTATTTT.

This chain uses TRBV7-9 with TRBJ1-4; a possible D gene is TRBD1 (6 bases). CDR1 SEHNR and CDR2 FQNEAQ come from the germline V gene (reference sequence). Deletions cut 0 bases from V and 5 bases from J, with 7 bases between. This CDR3 is built from 14 residues. CDR3 sequence: CASSLATGNEKLFF. The CDR3 DNA is TGTGCCAGCAGCTTAGCTACAGGGAATGAAAAACTGTTTTTT.

The chain joins TRBV28 to TRBJ2-5; tentatively, D is TRBD2 (5 bases). The DNA end is a closer match to TRBJ2-7, so the J assignment may be wrong. Germline lookup yields CDR1 MDHEN and CDR2 SYDVKM. The CDR3 has 14 amino acids. The DNA of the CDR3 is TGTGCCAGCATTCAGGATTCGACTACCGGCGAGCAGTACTTC. Protein product: CASIQDSTTGEQYF.

The J gene is TRBJ1-1, the V gene TRBV7-8; 10 bases match TRBD1. The V segment lost 9 bases and the J segment 5 bases; nucleotides outside the gene matches: 9. Germline values: CDR1 SGHVS, CDR2 FQNEAQ. CDR3 length: 14 residues. The CDR3 sequence: CASTRDRGETEAFF. In DNA, the CDR3 is TGTGCCAGTACCCGGGACAGGGGAGAAACTGAAGCTTTCTTT.

This chain links TRBV4-3 with TRBJ1-1; tentative D call: TRBD1 (6 bases). Per germline, CDR1 LGHNA and CDR2 YSLEER. The CDR3 runs 18 residues. V was clipped by 0 bases and J by 4 bases, with 21 bases between them. DNA for the CDR3: TGCGCCAGCAGCCAAGATCCAAGGGGGGGGATAGGGGCCACTGAAGCTTTCTTT. The encoded protein is CASSQDPRGGIGATEAFF.

The V call is TRBV6-1, the J call TRBJ1-5, with D maybe TRBD1 (5 bases). The V gene lost 7 bases and the J gene lost 3 bases, with 10 bases spanning the gap. Germline-derived CDR1 and CDR2 are MNHNS and SASEGT. The CDR3 contains 13 residues. CDR3 protein: CASTGGNNQPQHF. The CDR3 DNA follows: TGTGCCAGCACGGGGGGGAACAATCAGCCCCAGCATTTT.

This clone was picked up a small number of times. This chain connects TRBV5-6 to TRBJ2-7, with 7 positions matching TRBD2. The germline V gene has CDR1 SGHDT and CDR2 YYEEEE. The CDR3 is made up of 13 amino acids. Unmatched junction bases numbered 1, after V lost 2 bases and J lost 2 bases. The CDR3 DNA reads as TGTGCCAGCAGCTTTGGGGGGGCCTACGAGCAGTACTTC. It translates to CASSFGGAYEQYF. The full variable domain, rest sourced from reference TRBV5-6 and TRBJ2-7, is DAGVTQSPTHLIKTRGQQVTLRCSPKSGHDTVSWYQQALGQGPQFIFQYYEEEERQRGNFPDRFSGHQFPNYSSELNVNALLLGDSALYLCASSFGGAYEQYFGPGTRLTVT.

The CDR3 loop is CASSPTYADTQYF. CDR3 coding DNA: TGTGCCAGCAGCCCTACCTATGCAGATACGCAGTATTTT. V usage is TRBV7-3 and J usage is TRBJ2-3; no firm D call. The CDR3 runs to 13 residues. CDR1 and CDR2 (germline): SGHTA, FQGTGA. The ends were cut back, 5 bases at V and 4 bases at J, with 10 bases in the middle.